This T cell receptor (beta chain) stems from a study of blood T cell repertoires in COVID-19 (dated by TCRdb to 2020 to 2021). Study-wide context: Samples covering the acute and convalescent phases of COVID-19 were provided by collaborators in the United States, Italy and Spain. Samples were obtained from the ongoing ImmuneRACE study (first 160 participants) and from 1,200 or so subjects provided by 6 global collaborators. Nearly every sample came with metadata listing a de-identified subject ID, COVID-19 status, age in years and sex. The dataset comprised deeply sampled blood TCRbeta repertoires from subjects exposed to, actively infected with, or recovered from COVID-19. The repertoires were released in a freely available public database meant as a resource for research on the immune response to SARS-CoV-2. HLA class I and class II types, where available, came from metadata supplied by the sample provider rather than from assay-based typing. The material from the prospective study consisted of cDNA or gDNA derived from T cells, B-cell-depleted T cells, or PBMCs.

Each collaborating institution followed its own protocols to collect whole blood in K2EDTA tubes. For TCRbeta analysis, collaborators shipped samples as frozen whole blood, isolated PBMCs, or DNA extracted from either of those sample types. The CDR3 sequence holds 13 residues, the cysteine and phenylalanine included. Only CDR3 DNA remains: 39 bases, in frame from the first base. Trimming leaves V shorter by 1 base and J shorter by 3 bases, with the junction holding 1 base beyond the gene matches. The germline V gene encodes CDR1 SGHRS and CDR2 YFSETQ. This clone has only one observation. Its recognized antigen is unknown. No much larger clone is present one base from it, and per-base qualities are unavailable. TCRbeta CDR3 regions were amplified from genomic DNA by means of the immunoSEQ Assay, a bias-controlled multiplex PCR. Per the source publication's procedure: The number of nucleated cells in each sample was estimated by amplification of reference gene primers within the assay. To quantify the absolute abundance of each unique TCRbeta CDR3 rearrangement, sequence reads were collapsed and filtered. For each sample, productive Simpson clonality was calculated as the square root of Simpson's diversity index across productive rearrangements. TCRdb stores this immuneACCESS table with in-frame sequences only. Part of the clones is absent; in the studies checked, under half of the shortfall reflects unresolved V genes, and no reason is known for the rest. V and J calls and clone size follow that table, whereas D and trimming were derived from the DNA. In all, the sample holds around 230,000 clones, and approximately 90% of those were seen once. Approximately 0.66% of the sample comes from the top ten.

Paper-wide results and their limitations: The amount of clinical and demographic metadata varied by source and participant and was provided uncurated.

Rearrangement joined TRBV5-1 to TRBJ2-7; TRBD1 fits 7 bases in the junction. Specimen: peripheral blood. This receptor was taken from a man aged 40-50 years with acute or convalescent COVID-19. For the CDR3, the sequence is CASSLTGDYEQYF. The DNA is as follows: TGCGCCAGCAGCTTGACAGGGGACTACGAGCAGTACTTC.